The 6 T cell receptor beta chains reported below all come from one sample, sequenced in a study of T-cell reconstitution after alpha-beta-depleted transplantation in children (dated by TCRdb to 2016 to 2017). This sample's treatment or condition label indicates: allogeneic hematopoietic cell transplantation with graft depleted of TCRalphabeta T cells and CD19 B cells. The method was PCR. The instrument given in TCRdb is Illumina HiSeq 2500. Molecular barcoding was employed in the preparation of TCR libraries, with unique molecular identifiers being used to normalize TCRbeta repertoire quantification. TCRdb reran the public reads through fastp at Q25 and MiXCR, keeping productive beta chains. Under each unique CDR3 protein, matching rows form one entry showing the most common genes and DNA. This sample holds about 870,000 distinct CDR3 sequences; about 15% were observed only once. The leading ten clones occupy approximately 5% of the sample.

This specimen consisted of PBMCs, mostly from graft donor cells, obtained 360 days after TCRalphabeta/CD19-depleted stem cell transplant. These receptors all come from a male patient younger than 18 who had a stem cell transplant for acute lymphoblastic leukemia, so the T cells may come from the graft donor.

In this sample, this clonotype turned up many times. Written as DNA, the CDR3 is TGCGCCAGCAGCCAAGATACGGGCACGGGTGCTGAAGCTTTCTTT. As protein: CASSQDTGTGAEAFF. The V gene is TRBV4-1, the J gene TRBJ1-1; no firm D call. The CDR3 is 15 residues long. The V end was cut by 0 bases, the J end by 6 bases, with 14 bases between. The germline CDR1 and CDR2 sequences are MGHRA and YSYEKL.

The chain carries TRBV12-5 and TRBJ1-5, with 7 bases matching TRBD1. The CDR3 is 17 amino acids. With V trimmed by 6 bases and J by 2 bases, 13 bases remained unmatched. Germline V gene data show CDR1 as LGHNT and CDR2 as FRNRAP. The chain's CDR3 is CASGLTDRVRGNQPQHF. The CDR3 DNA is TGTGCTAGTGGACTCACAGACAGGGTCAGAGGCAATCAGCCCCAGCATTTT.

This clonotype came up a few times. CDR3 DNA: TGTGCCAGCAGTTGGCCCGCAAACTACAATGAGCAGTTCTTC. This gives the protein CASSWPANYNEQFF. V and J are TRBV12-3 or TRBV12-4 and TRBJ2-1; the D is unclear. CDR3 length: 14 amino acids. V was trimmed by 4 bases and J by 3 bases, leaving 10 bases between them.

The gene calls are TRBV20-1 and TRBJ1-5; D may be TRBD1 (5 bases). V lost 1 base to trimming and J lost 0 bases, with 19 bases between them. The length of the CDR3 is 18 residues. Germline V gene lookup returns CDR1 DFQATT and CDR2 SNEGSKA (reference sequence). The CDR3 DNA sequence: TGCAGTGCTAGAGGAATAGGGGCCGTGGCATATAGCAATCAGCCCCAGCATTTT. It codes for CSARGIGAVAYSNQPQHF.

This clonotype was detected a few times. The chain employs TRBV5-4 and TRBJ2-1; 7 positions agree with TRBD1. Trimming cost V 0 bases and J 4 bases; bases outside gene matches: 7. The CDR3 extends over 16 amino acids. Germline lookup yields CDR1 SGHNT and CDR2 YYREEE (reference sequence). CDR3 residues: CASSLARGPGYNEQFF. Written as DNA, the CDR3 is TGTGCCAGCAGCTTGGCGAGGGGGCCGGGGTACAATGAGCAGTTCTTC.

CDR3 nucleotide sequence: TGTGCCACCAGCGATTACAGGCGGAACACTGAAGCTTTCTTT. Its protein product is CATSDYRRNTEAFF. The genes are TRBV15 and TRBJ1-1, with D tentatively TRBD1 (5 bases). This CDR3 is 14 amino acids long. Trimming stripped 5 bases from V and 1 base from J, with 11 bases between. The germline V gene has CDR1 LNHNV and CDR2 YYDKDF (reference sequence).